These T cell receptor beta chains were read from a single sample in a study of neurological immune-mediated disorders. TCRdb analysed the 5' RACE reads with MiXCR anew, one entry per CDR3 protein. The table records 50,000 to 65,000 distinct CDR3 sequences, approximately 3.9% of them present only once. The sequenced sample was PBMCs. All receptors derive from a man younger than 40 with multiple sclerosis. CDR3s include the opening cysteine and the closing phenylalanine or tryptophan. The order of the fields is CDR3 DNA, CDR3 protein, J gene, D gene, clone size, V gene. D genes are given only for firm matches. Some rows mark clone size as missing; the rest say once, few, many or name a class of expanded clone.

cdr3_nt: TGTGCCAGCAGATCACGCGGGACGGTGCAAGAGACCCAGTACTTC; cdr3_aa: CASRSRGTVQETQYF; j_call: TRBJ2-5; d_call: NA; clone_size: many; v_call: TRBV5-6
cdr3_nt: TGTGCCAGCACCTGGGGGGGGGCGAGGGTCACAGATACGCAGTATTTT; cdr3_aa: CASTWGGARVTDTQYF; j_call: TRBJ2-3; d_call: NA; clone_size: many; v_call: TRBV12-3/TRBV12-4
cdr3_nt: TGCGCCAGCAGCCAAGATTATGTGAGATGGGGCACTGAAGCTTTCTTT; cdr3_aa: CASSQDYVRWGTEAFF; j_call: TRBJ1-1; d_call: NA; clone_size: many; v_call: TRBV4-1
cdr3_nt: TGTGCCAGCAGTTCTTGGACAGGGGGCCCGAACACTGAAGCTTTCTTT; cdr3_aa: CASSSWTGGPNTEAFF; j_call: TRBJ1-1; d_call: TRBD1; clone_size: many; v_call: TRBV7-8
cdr3_nt: TGTGCCAGCAGCCCACGAGGGACTAGCGGGATCCGGCGTACAGATACGCAGTATTTT; cdr3_aa: CASSPRGTSGIRRTDTQYF; j_call: TRBJ2-3; d_call: TRBD2; clone_size: many; v_call: TRBV7-8
cdr3_nt: TGTGCCACCAGCACGGACAGCGCACCGACTTACAATGAGCAGTTCTTC; cdr3_aa: CATSTDSAPTYNEQFF; j_call: TRBJ2-1; d_call: NA; clone_size: many; v_call: TRBV15
cdr3_nt: TGTGCCAGCATTGAGGGCAACTATGGCTACACCTTC; cdr3_aa: CASIEGNYGYTF; j_call: TRBJ1-2; d_call: NA; clone_size: many; v_call: TRBV2
cdr3_nt: TGCAGTGGACAGGATCTAGCCAAAAACATTCAGTACTTC; cdr3_aa: CSGQDLAKNIQYF; j_call: TRBJ2-4; d_call: NA; clone_size: many; v_call: TRBV20-1
cdr3_nt: TGCGCCAGCAGCCTGGACAGCCTCACTGAAGCTTTCTTT; cdr3_aa: CASSLDSLTEAFF; j_call: TRBJ1-1; d_call: NA; clone_size: many; v_call: TRBV5-1
cdr3_nt: TGTGCCACCCGGGGGCTAGCGGGTTCCTACGAGCAGTACTTC; cdr3_aa: CATRGLAGSYEQYF; j_call: TRBJ2-7; d_call: TRBD2; clone_size: many; v_call: TRBV6-2/TRBV6-3
cdr3_nt: TGTGCCAGCAGCCAGGACAGGGAGTTGCCCCAGAATTTT; cdr3_aa: CASSQDRELPQNF; j_call: TRBJ1-5; d_call: TRBD1; clone_size: many; v_call: TRBV5-6
cdr3_nt: TGTGCCAGCAGCCCGTGGGATCTGGGAGGCACCGGGGAGCTGTTTTTT; cdr3_aa: CASSPWDLGGTGELFF; j_call: TRBJ2-2; d_call: NA; clone_size: many; v_call: TRBV7-2
cdr3_nt: TGTGCCAGCAGTGGGACTAGCGGGAGGGGTGAGCAGTTCTTC; cdr3_aa: CASSGTSGRGEQFF; j_call: TRBJ2-1; d_call: TRBD2; clone_size: few; v_call: TRBV2
cdr3_nt: TGCGCCAGCAGCCGCTACAGGGGCAGTTACTATGGCTACACCTTC; cdr3_aa: CASSRYRGSYYGYTF; j_call: TRBJ1-2; d_call: TRBD1; clone_size: many; v_call: TRBV4-1
cdr3_nt: TGTGCCAGTAGTCTAGCGGGAGCCGGGGAGCTGTTTTTT; cdr3_aa: CASSLAGAGELFF; j_call: TRBJ2-2; d_call: TRBD2; clone_size: many; v_call: TRBV19
cdr3_nt: TGTGCCAGCTCACCAAGGGAAGAGACCCAGTACTTC; cdr3_aa: CASSPREETQYF; j_call: TRBJ2-5; d_call: NA; clone_size: many; v_call: TRBV18
cdr3_nt: TGTGCCAGCAGCCAAAGCGGGGGCCACTACGAGCAGTACTTC; cdr3_aa: CASSQSGGHYEQYF; j_call: TRBJ2-7; d_call: TRBD2; clone_size: many; v_call: TRBV7-3
cdr3_nt: TGTGCCAGCAGTAAGAAAGGGGGCCAGCCCCAGCATTTT; cdr3_aa: CASSKKGGQPQHF; j_call: TRBJ1-5; d_call: TRBD1; clone_size: many; v_call: TRBV27
cdr3_nt: TGTGCCAGCAGTACCTTAGCGGGAGAACGCTACGAGCAGTACTTC; cdr3_aa: CASSTLAGERYEQYF; j_call: TRBJ2-7; d_call: TRBD2; clone_size: many; v_call: TRBV28
cdr3_nt: TGTGCCAGCTCAGACACAGATACGCAGTATTTT; cdr3_aa: CASSDTDTQYF; j_call: TRBJ2-3; d_call: NA; clone_size: many; v_call: TRBV7-9
cdr3_nt: TGCAGCGTTGGGGGACGTCCGAACACCGGGGAGCTGTTTTTT; cdr3_aa: CSVGGRPNTGELFF; j_call: TRBJ2-2; d_call: NA; clone_size: many; v_call: TRBV29-1
cdr3_nt: TGCAGCGTTGATGTCGGGCTGGCTAACTATGGCTACACCTTC; cdr3_aa: CSVDVGLANYGYTF; j_call: TRBJ1-2; d_call: NA; clone_size: many; v_call: TRBV29-1
cdr3_nt: TGTGCCAGCAGTTACAGGGAGGGGGGCAATGAGCAGTTCTTC; cdr3_aa: CASSYREGGNEQFF; j_call: TRBJ2-1; d_call: NA; clone_size: many; v_call: TRBV6-6
cdr3_nt: TGTGCCAGCAGTTCCCCCCAGTCAGGCACAGATACGCAGTATTTT; cdr3_aa: CASSSPQSGTDTQYF; j_call: TRBJ2-3; d_call: NA; clone_size: many; v_call: TRBV27
cdr3_nt: TGCGCCAGCAGCCAAGGACCCCGGACAGGCCTGGGAAAACTGTTTTTT; cdr3_aa: CASSQGPRTGLGKLFF; j_call: TRBJ1-4; d_call: TRBD1; clone_size: many; v_call: TRBV4-1
cdr3_nt: TGTGCCAGCCTATCAAGACAGGGCGACACCGGGGAGCTGTTTTTT; cdr3_aa: CASLSRQGDTGELFF; j_call: TRBJ2-2; d_call: TRBD1; clone_size: many; v_call: TRBV7-8
cdr3_nt: TGTGCCAGCAGTTTACGGAGGAGCGGGAACACTGAAGCTTTCTTT; cdr3_aa: CASSLRRSGNTEAFF; j_call: TRBJ1-1; d_call: NA; clone_size: few; v_call: TRBV27
cdr3_nt: TGCAGCGTTCGCGGGAGAATGGGCAATGAGCAGTTCTTC; cdr3_aa: CSVRGRMGNEQFF; j_call: TRBJ2-1; d_call: TRBD2; clone_size: many; v_call: TRBV29-1
cdr3_nt: TGTGCCAGCAGCGTAGCTGGTGGGGGAGCCTACGAGCAGTACTTC; cdr3_aa: CASSVAGGGAYEQYF; j_call: TRBJ2-7; d_call: NA; clone_size: NA; v_call: TRBV9
cdr3_nt: TGCGCCAGCAGAGCTACAGGGTATGCGACTTTGCTCGAGCAGTACTTC; cdr3_aa: CASRATGYATLLEQYF; j_call: TRBJ2-7; d_call: NA; clone_size: few; v_call: TRBV5-1
cdr3_nt: TGCGCCAGCAGCTTGGGGTCCGGAGCCTACGAGCAGTACTTC; cdr3_aa: CASSLGSGAYEQYF; j_call: TRBJ2-7; d_call: NA; clone_size: NA; v_call: TRBV5-1
cdr3_nt: TGCGCCAGCAGCGGCGGTAGGTCGTACGAGCAGTACTTC; cdr3_aa: CASSGGRSYEQYF; j_call: TRBJ2-7; d_call: NA; clone_size: many; v_call: TRBV5-1